The entry that follows covers one T cell receptor beta chain sequence. TCRdb's table, derived via immunoSEQ multiplex PCR, lists solely in-frame clones and lacks some. There are 63,000 or so clones in the sample; around 90% occur only once, and about 1.3% lies in the top ten. These data originate in a study of blood T cell repertoires in COVID-19. Source material: peripheral blood. The clonotype comes from a human donor in a cohort sampled during active COVID-19.

Here the CDR3 DNA reads TGTGCCAGCTCACCAAGACTAGCGGGATACGGGGAGCTGTTTTTT. This gives the protein CASSPRLAGYGELFF. The genes are TRBV18 and TRBJ2-2; 11 bases are a match to TRBD2. V was clipped by 2 bases and J by 7 bases; unmatched bases: 3. Germline V lookup: CDR1 KGHSH, CDR2 LQKENI. The CDR3 has 15 residues.